Shown below are 13 T cell receptor beta chains from a single sample sequenced in a study of cytomegalovirus exposure and HLA in healthy donors. The PCR made use of 60 Vbeta and 13 Jbeta primers. Clones were read by immunoSEQ multiplex PCR, and TCRdb kept only the in-frame ones, dropping some. The sample lists about 200,000 clones, about 88% occurring once. Sequencing was performed on PBMCs. Receptors originate from a woman in her twenties or thirties in good health and CMV-seronegative.

This CDR3 reads CASRLPRTGRDNEQFF. CDR3 coding DNA: TGTGCCAGCAGGCTCCCCCGGACAGGGCGGGACAATGAGCAGTTCTTC. The rearrangement links TRBV28 to TRBJ2-1; TRBD1 agrees at 8 bases. V shed 6 bases, J shed 5 bases, and the junction held 12 bases outside the gene matches. The CDR3 has 16 residues. The germline V gene encodes CDR1 MDHEN and CDR2 SYDVKM.

The CDR3: CATSRDQVEQYF. In nucleotides, the CDR3 is TGTGCCACCAGCAGAGATCAGGTCGAGCAGTACTTC. This rearrangement joins TRBV15 to TRBJ2-7; D call uncertain. V lost 0 bases, J lost 6 bases, and 6 bases lay in between. Per the germline V gene, CDR1 is LNHNV and CDR2 is YYDKDF (reference sequence). The CDR3 is 12 amino acids.

This clone was seen a handful of times. The junction differs from germline at one of its ends, possibly a read error. The chain combines TRBV2 with TRBJ2-2; the D gene is possibly TRBD2 (5 bases). The CDR3 runs to 15 residues. Per the germline V gene, CDR1 is SNHLY and CDR2 is FYNNEI. The CDR3: CASTVEAANSGELFF. The CDR3 DNA sequence: TGTGCCAGCACGGTCGAAGCGGCGAACTCCGGGGAGCTGTTTTTT.

The chain employs TRBV5-6 and TRBJ1-5, with 7 bases matching TRBD1. V was pared by 1 base and J by 6 bases, with 1 base of the junction left unmatched. The CDR3 sequence is 13 residues long. Germline lookup yields CDR1 SGHDT and CDR2 YYEEEE. Here the CDR3 DNA reads TGTGCCAGCAGCTTGAAGGGGGCTCAGCCCCAGCATTTT. Protein product: CASSLKGAQPQHF.

This chain uses TRBV7-2 with TRBJ2-5, with a tentative D call TRBD2 (6 bases). Trimming left V 4 bases short and J 2 bases short, with 11 bases between. CDR1 SGHTA and CDR2 FQGNSA come from the germline V gene. The CDR3 runs 14 residues. Here the CDR3 reads CASSWGGGQETQYF. CDR3 sequence (DNA): TGTGCCAGCAGCTGGGGTGGGGGGCAAGAGACCCAGTACTTC. Full variable domain (remainder filled in from reference TRBV7-2 and TRBJ2-5): GAGVSQSPSNKVTEKGKDVELRCDPISGHTALYWYRQSLGQGLEFLIYFQGNSAPDKSGLPSDRFSAERTGGSVSTLTIQRTQQEDSAVYLCASSWGGGQETQYFGPGTRLLVL.

The table lists this clone with a count of one. The V gene is TRBV5-1, the J gene TRBJ2-7; 7 bases agree with TRBD1. The CDR3 is 14 amino acids. The junction had 8 bases not matched to a gene; V was cut back by 4 bases and J by 4 bases. Per the germline V gene, CDR1 is SGHRS and CDR2 is YFSETQ. The CDR3 nucleotides are TGCGCCAGCAGCCTTTCGGGGACAGAGTACGAGCAGTACTTC. Encoded protein: CASSLSGTEYEQYF.

The V gene is TRBV10-2, the J gene TRBJ2-7, with 13 bases aligning to TRBD2. With 6 bases clipped from V and 6 bases from J, the junction kept 2 bases outside the gene matches. From germline, CDR1 is WSHSY and CDR2 SAAADI. The CDR3 contains 13 residues. This CDR3 is CASRTSGRSEQYF. The CDR3, as DNA: TGCGCCAGCAGGACTAGCGGGAGGAGCGAGCAGTACTTC.

The chain uses TRBV7-8 and TRBJ2-7, with TRBD1 matching 7 bases. The CDR3 length is 17 residues. Germline values: CDR1 SGHVS, CDR2 FQNEAQ. With V trimmed by 2 bases and J by 0 bases, 10 bases remained unmatched. The CDR3 loop reads CASSLNIQGDLSYEQYF. CDR3 in DNA: TGTGCCAGCAGCTTAAATATCCAGGGGGACCTCTCCTACGAGCAGTACTTC.

The chain links TRBV4-1 to TRBJ2-1; possibly TRBD2 for D (6 bases). Germline lookup yields CDR1 MGHRA and CDR2 YSYEKL. This CDR3 has 16 amino acids. Trimming left V 8 bases short and J 3 bases short, with 20 bases between. The DNA for the CDR3 is TGCGCCAGCTCCCCAAGGGAGGTCGGAGGCTACAATGAGCAGTTCTTC. As protein: CASSPREVGGYNEQFF.

The chain has TRBV19 and TRBJ1-2; TRBD1 matches at 9 bases. The CDR3 extends over 15 amino acids. Per germline, CDR1 LNHDA and CDR2 SQIVND (reference sequence). The ends lost 4 bases at V and 4 bases at J; junction bases unmatched: 7. The CDR3 spells CASSKTGGNFYGYTF. In nucleotides, the CDR3 is TGTGCCAGTAGTAAAACAGGGGGCAACTTCTATGGCTACACCTTC.

The chain employs TRBV5-1 and TRBJ1-1; TRBD1 matches 7 bases. V gave up 7 bases and J gave up 2 bases; unmatched junction bases: 5. There are 13 residues in the CDR3. CDR1 and CDR2 from the germline V gene are SGHRS and YFSETQ. This CDR3 is CASSQGINTEAFF. The CDR3 DNA is TGCGCCAGCTCACAGGGGATAAACACTGAAGCTTTCTTT.

The table lists this clone with a few counts. This chain uses TRBV6-5 with TRBJ2-7; D may be TRBD1 (5 bases). V lost 4 bases and J 2 bases, leaving 15 bases between the germline ends. CDR1 is MNHEY and CDR2 is SVGAGI in the germline V gene. The CDR3 has 15 residues. The CDR3 nucleotides are TGTGCCAGCAGTTCGCCTACAGGACATACCTACGAGCAGTACTTC. Encoded protein: CASSSPTGHTYEQYF.

This clone was detected a few times. V usage is TRBV15 and J usage is TRBJ2-3; TRBD2 matches 12 bases. Germline CDR1 LNHNV, CDR2 YYDKDF (reference sequence). The CDR3 totals 16 residues. V shed 1 base, J shed 4 bases, and the junction held 3 bases outside the gene matches. The CDR3 DNA reads TGTGCCACCAGCAGAGGTTCTAGCGGGGGGGCAGATACGCAGTATTTT. Its translation is CATSRGSSGGADTQYF.